The following is a TCR beta chain sequence with its context. Clones were sequenced by immunoSEQ multiplex PCR, and TCRdb holds only the in-frame ones, with some missing. The sample holds about 130,000 clones, approximately 94% seen once. This sample is part of a study of OX40 agonist ivuxolimab in advanced cancers. The sequencing used CD4+ or CD8+ T cells sorted from blood, collected in a trial of the OX40 agonist ivuxolimab. This TCR derives from an adult with an advanced solid tumor such as melanoma, head and neck, liver or kidney cancer.

CDR3 nucleotides: TGTGCCAGCAGTACAGGGCGAGACACTGAAGCTTTCTTT. It specifies CASSTGRDTEAFF. The chain carries TRBV28 and TRBJ1-1; a possible D gene is TRBD1 (6 bases). The CDR3 sequence is 13 residues long. CDR1 MDHEN and CDR2 SYDVKM come from the germline V gene. V was clipped by 5 bases and J by 3 bases, with 10 bases between them.